A single sample is the source of the 29 T cell receptor beta chains below, sequenced in a study of T cell responses to AZD1222 COVID-19 vaccine. TCRdb's copy holds only in-frame clones and misses some; the assay was immunoSEQ multiplex PCR. The sample lists some 180,000 clones, 88% seen once, with approximately 0.5% in the top ten. The sample consisted of peripheral blood, taken on day 0 of AZD1222 vaccination. All receptors derive from an adult in good health.

V usage is TRBV7-3 and J usage is TRBJ2-7; tentative D call: TRBD2 (5 bases). CDR3 length: 15 residues. The germline CDR1 and CDR2 sequences are SGHTA and FQGTGA. Trimming took off 5 bases at V and 1 base at J, with 15 bases between the two ends. CDR3 DNA sequence: TGTGCCAGCAGCCAAGCGGCGGAACTTTCCTACGAGCAGTACTTC. Translating it yields CASSQAAELSYEQYF.

In this sample, this clone turned up a few times. The CDR3 coding sequence is TGTGCCAGCGTTGGGGCGGGACCCCTCTCTGGAAACACCATATATTTT. Translating it yields CASVGAGPLSGNTIYF. The genes are TRBV28 and TRBJ1-3, with D tentatively TRBD1 (5 bases). Germline V gene sequence: CDR1 MDHEN, CDR2 SYDVKM. The V end was cut by 8 bases, the J end by 0 bases, with 17 bases between. This CDR3 comprises 16 residues.

The chain couples TRBV2 to TRBJ2-7; D unclear. V was trimmed by 4 bases and J by 0 bases, leaving 16 bases between them. There are 16 residues in the CDR3. Germline V CDR1 and CDR2: SNHLY, FYNNEI. DNA of the CDR3: TGTGCCAGCAGTGTACACGCCACTGGAAACTCCTACGAGCAGTACTTC. Its protein is CASSVHATGNSYEQYF.

The chain links TRBV6-5 to TRBJ2-7; 9 nucleotides match TRBD2. CDR3 size: 14 residues. Germline CDR1 and CDR2: MNHEY and SVGAGI. Germline trimming cut 6 bases from V and 3 bases from J; bases unmatched to any gene: 6. The CDR3 nucleotides read TGTGCCAGCAGAGGACTAGCGAGTATCTACGAGCAGTACTTC. Translation gives CASRGLASIYEQYF.

The V call is TRBV30, the J call TRBJ1-1; 7 nucleotides line up with TRBD1. After removal of 0 bases from V and 3 bases from J, the junction contained 10 bases not matched to a gene. Germline V gives CDR1 GTSNPN, CDR2 SVGIG (reference sequence). This CDR3 contains 16 residues. The CDR3 nucleotides are TGTGCCTGGAGTGTAGCCCGGGTCAGGGGGTACACTGAAGCTTTCTTT. This encodes CAWSVARVRGYTEAFF.

The chain carries TRBV4-1 and TRBJ2-2; TRBD2 is a possible D gene (5 bases). Trimming pared 1 base from V and 3 bases from J, leaving 15 bases between. Germline lookup yields CDR1 MGHRA and CDR2 YSYEKL. The CDR3 is 17 amino acids. The CDR3 sequence: CASSQVSGGWDTGELFF. CDR3 nucleotide sequence: TGCGCCAGCAGCCAAGTAAGCGGCGGTTGGGACACCGGGGAGCTGTTTTTT.

V and J are TRBV5-5 and TRBJ1-5; D possibly corresponds to TRBD1 (5 bases). Germline V gene lookup returns CDR1 SGHKS and CDR2 YYEKEE (reference sequence). V was shortened by 0 bases and J by 3 bases, with 13 bases between the two germline ends. The CDR3 has 16 amino acids. CDR3 in amino acids: CASSLVGTVPNQPQHF. CDR3 nucleotides: TGTGCCAGCAGCTTGGTTGGGACCGTTCCCAATCAGCCCCAGCATTTT. The full variable domain, its missing parts supplied by reference TRBV5-5 and TRBJ1-5, is DAGVTQSPTHLIKTRGQQVTLRCSPISGHKSVSWYQQVLGQGPQFIFQYYEKEERGRGNFPDRFSARQFPNYSSELNVNALLLGDSALYLCASSLVGTVPNQPQHFGDGTRLSIL.

The V and J genes are TRBV5-6 and TRBJ2-5; D remains ambiguous. Germline V gene data show CDR1 as SGHDT and CDR2 as YYEEEE. This CDR3 comprises 11 residues. Trimming shortened V by 3 bases and J by 4 bases, and 4 bases separated the two germline ends. The CDR3 DNA follows: TGTGCCAGCAGCTATGGAGAGACCCAGTACTTC. The encoded protein is CASSYGETQYF.

The V call is TRBV5-3, the J call TRBJ2-1; 9 bases map to TRBD1. TRBV5-3 is treated as an ORF (open reading frame) with a function not yet certain. The CDR3 has 17 amino acids. The V segment lost 0 bases and the J segment 2 bases; nucleotides outside the gene matches: 6. CDR3 region: CARSLGRTGDPYNEQFF. The CDR3 region has the DNA TGTGCCAGAAGCTTGGGGAGGACAGGGGACCCCTACAATGAGCAGTTCTTC.

This clone was observed a few times. V is TRBV19 and J is TRBJ2-7; unclear D gene. Germline CDR1 and CDR2: LNHDA and SQIVND (reference sequence). Trimming stripped 3 bases from V and 1 base from J, with 7 bases between. This CDR3 has 13 residues. For the CDR3, the DNA is TGTGCCAGTAGTATGGCAGGTTCCTACGAGCAGTACTTC. It translates to CASSMAGSYEQYF.

CDR3 protein: CASSHGTEAFF. CDR3 DNA: TGTGCCAGCAGCCATGGGACCGAAGCTTTCTTT. The genes are TRBV11-2 and TRBJ1-1; D is possibly TRBD1 (5 bases). V was cut by 5 bases and J by 8 bases, with 9 bases left in between. The CDR3 loop spans 11 amino acids. Germline CDR1 reads SGHAT; CDR2 reads FQNNGV. Filled out from reference TRBV11-2 and TRBJ1-1, the complete variable domain reads EAGVAQSPRYKIIEKRQSVAFWCNPISGHATLYWYQQILGQGPKLLIQFQNNGVVDDSQLPKDRFSAERLKGVDSTLKIQPAKLEDSAVYLCASSHGTEAFFGQGTRLTVV.

The V gene is TRBV6-6, the J gene TRBJ2-7; unclear D gene. There are 12 residues in the CDR3. V was pared by 6 bases and J by 2 bases, with 8 bases between. Per germline, CDR1 MNHNY and CDR2 SVGAGI (reference sequence). CDR3 coding DNA: TGTGCCAGCAGGGACGGACCCTACGAGCAGTACTTC. It yields the protein CASRDGPYEQYF.

The CDR3 DNA reads as TGTGCCAGCAGCTGGCAGGGAGATGGCTACACCTTC. As protein: CASSWQGDGYTF. The rearrangement links TRBV6-5 to TRBJ1-2; TRBD1 is a possible D gene (5 bases). This CDR3 region has 12 residues. V was pared by 6 bases and J by 6 bases, with 11 bases between. Germline CDR1 and CDR2: MNHEY and SVGAGI.

Only a few counts were recorded for this clone. V usage is TRBV18 and J usage is TRBJ1-2, with TRBD1 matching 9 bases. The CDR3 length is 13 residues. Germline-derived CDR1 and CDR2 are KGHSH and LQKENI. V lost 2 bases and J lost 5; bases outside the gene matches: 0. This CDR3 is CASSPDRGYGYTF. The CDR3, as DNA: TGTGCCAGCTCACCAGACAGGGGGTATGGCTACACCTTC.

The chain joins TRBV9 to TRBJ1-5; a weak D match, TRBD1 (6 bases). The CDR3 sequence is 15 residues long. The germline V and J ends were trimmed by 2 bases and 2 bases, with 11 bases remaining between them. CDR1 SGDLS and CDR2 YYNGEE come from the germline V gene. The CDR3: CASSVGTIGNQPQHF. DNA of the CDR3: TGTGCCAGCAGCGTTGGGACAATCGGCAATCAGCCCCAGCATTTT.

This clone was seen only a few times. V usage is TRBV6-5 and J usage is TRBJ2-2; D may be TRBD1 or TRBD2 (6 bases each). V dropped 2 bases and J dropped 8 bases, with 12 bases sitting between them. The CDR3 is 14 residues long. Germline V lookup: CDR1 MNHEY, CDR2 SVGAGI. The CDR3 loop is CASSYETGGGELFF. CDR3 coding DNA: TGTGCCAGCAGTTACGAGACAGGAGGGGGGGAGCTGTTTTTT.

This chain uses TRBV6-5 with TRBJ2-4; TRBD1 matches at 8 bases. The germline CDR1 and CDR2 sequences are MNHEY and SVGAGI. The V segment lost 2 bases and the J segment 5 bases; nucleotides outside the gene matches: 2. CDR3 size: 14 residues. CDR3 region: CASSYRTGQNIQYF. The DNA of the CDR3 is TGTGCCAGCAGTTACCGGACAGGGCAAAACATTCAGTACTTC.

V gene TRBV6-5 combines with J gene TRBJ2-3; TRBD1 matches 8 bases. J lost 1 base, V lost 7 bases, and 4 bases had no gene match. Germline CDR1 is MNHEY and CDR2 is SVGAGI. CDR3 length: 14 amino acids. The CDR3: CASTMTGGTDTQYF. For the CDR3, the DNA is TGTGCCAGCACCATGACAGGGGGCACAGATACGCAGTATTTT.

This clone was counted a single time. This chain joins TRBV11-3 and TRBJ2-1, with D tentatively TRBD1 or TRBD2 (5 bases each). Germline V CDR1 and CDR2: SGHNT, YENEEA. Trimming left V 5 bases short and J 10 bases short, with 18 bases between. This CDR3 spans 14 amino acids. The CDR3 loop is CASSTRGGPGEQFF. In DNA, the CDR3 is TGTGCCAGCAGCACCCGGGGCGGCCCGGGGGAGCAGTTCTTC.

V gene TRBV11-1 combines with J gene TRBJ2-7; no definite D call. The CDR3 sequence is 13 residues long. Trimming removed 5 bases at V and 3 bases at J, with 11 bases between. Germline V gene lookup returns CDR1 SGHAT and CDR2 FQDESV (reference sequence). The CDR3 protein is CASSLPPHYEQYF. The CDR3 DNA reads as TGTGCCAGCAGCCTGCCCCCCCACTACGAGCAGTACTTC.

CDR3 residues: CASSLPGVEETQYF. In DNA, the CDR3 is TGTGCCAGCAGCTTACCGGGGGTAGAAGAGACCCAGTACTTC. The chain carries TRBV7-9 and TRBJ2-5; a weak D match, TRBD2 (6 bases). From germline, CDR1 is SEHNR and CDR2 FQNEAQ (reference sequence). The CDR3 runs to 14 residues. The V end lost 2 bases, the J end lost 3 bases, and 10 bases lay between the germline ends.

V usage is TRBV2 and J usage is TRBJ2-3, with TRBD2 matching 10 bases. The length of the CDR3 is 16 residues. J was trimmed by 1 base and V by 7 bases; bases with no gene match: 8. Germline-derived CDR1 and CDR2 are SNHLY and FYNNEI. CDR3 DNA sequence: TGTGCCAGCAACCCCCCGGGGACTAGCGGCACAGATACGCAGTATTTT. Encoded protein: CASNPPGTSGTDTQYF.

The J gene is TRBJ1-2, the V gene TRBV27; TRBD1 matches 9 bases. Germline CDR1 is MNHEY and CDR2 is SMNVEV (reference sequence). Trimming cost V 0 bases and J 1 base; bases outside gene matches: 3. This CDR3 spans 16 amino acids. The CDR3 here is CASSLSGTGFNYGYTF. CDR3 DNA: TGTGCCAGCAGTTTATCAGGGACAGGGTTTAACTATGGCTACACCTTC.

The chain carries TRBV9 and TRBJ2-2; weak D call: TRBD1 (7 bases). This CDR3 has 18 residues. Per the germline V gene, CDR1 is SGDLS and CDR2 is YYNGEE. Trimming took off 0 bases at V and 1 base at J, with 16 bases between the two ends. This CDR3 reads CASSVATGRGENTGELFF. CDR3 DNA: TGTGCCAGCAGCGTAGCTACGGGCAGGGGGGAGAACACCGGGGAGCTGTTTTTT.

This clone was counted a single time. This CDR3 is CASSLRTAGAFF. For the CDR3, the DNA is TGTGCCAGCAGCTTACGGACAGCTGGAGCTTTCTTT. This chain links TRBV7-2 with TRBJ1-1; D is possibly TRBD1 (6 bases). The CDR3 contains 12 residues. V dropped 2 bases and J dropped 10 bases, with 11 bases sitting between them. CDR1 and CDR2 from the germline V gene are SGHTA and FQGNSA.

This rearrangement joins TRBV27 to TRBJ2-1; 12 nucleotides line up with TRBD2. In germline, CDR1 is MNHEY, CDR2 SMNVEV (reference sequence). J lost 9 bases, V lost 2 bases, and 14 bases had no gene match. This CDR3 has 18 amino acids. CDR3 amino acids: CASSLEGTSGRLITEQFF. CDR3 coding DNA: TGTGCCAGCAGTTTAGAGGGTACTAGCGGGAGGTTAATCACTGAGCAGTTCTTC.

This clone was seen only a few times. The V call is TRBV3-1 (or the pseudogene TRBV3-2), the J call TRBJ2-2, with TRBD1 identical over 10 bases. The junction had 6 bases not matched to a gene; V was cut back by 5 bases and J by 6 bases. CDR3 size: 15 residues. The germline gives CDR1 LGHDT, CDR2 YNNKEL (reference sequence). The CDR3 region is CASSGRDRGAGELFF. CDR3 DNA sequence: TGTGCCAGCAGCGGCCGGGACAGGGGTGCCGGGGAGCTGTTTTTT.

With regard to this clone: The junction differs from germline at one of its ends, possibly a read error. The rearrangement links TRBV6-5 to TRBJ1-4, with 7 bases aligning to TRBD1. The CDR3 spans 12 residues. CDR1 is MNHEY, CDR2 SVGAGI, per germline. CDR3 residues: CASSDRESIPVF. CDR3 in DNA: TGTGCCAGCAGCGACAGGGAGTCTATCCCGGTTTTT.

CDR3 amino acids: CASSADSAGDYEQYF. The DNA for the CDR3 is TGTGCCAGCAGCGCGGACTCCGCGGGGGACTACGAGCAGTACTTC. J is TRBJ2-7 and V is TRBV9, with TRBD2 matching over 7 bases. Looked up from germline, CDR1 is SGDLS and CDR2 is YYNGEE. The CDR3 sequence is 15 residues long. Trimming cost V 3 bases and J 3 bases; bases outside gene matches: 9.